Many counts were recorded for the clone carrying this TCR beta chain. This record belongs to a study of T cell repertoires in cytomegalovirus infection. MiXCR, run by TCRdb on the reads, gives a single entry per CDR3 protein. The table has under 100,000 distinct CDR3 sequences, roughly 3.5% seen once. Trimming took off 6 bases at V and 4 bases at J, with 12 bases between the two ends. The germline V gene has CDR1 SGHVS and CDR2 FNYEAQ. The CDR3 is 13 residues long. The source is a human donor in good health (CMV status not recorded). Some clones in this sample may be carry-over from other donors' samples. The sample consisted of PBMCs. The gene calls are TRBV7-6 and TRBJ2-5; D call uncertain. The CDR3 is CASRETWRETQYF. The CDR3 bases are TGTGCCAGCAGGGAAACCTGGAGAGAGACCCAGTACTTC.